This TCR beta chain originates from a study of shared clonotypes between healthy human individuals. General study results and limits: Unshared clonotypes carried lower generation probabilities than those common to all four donors.

Data came from immunoSEQ multiplex PCR; TCRdb stores just in-frame clones and leaves some out. The data show some 2.1 million clones, just under 95% seen once. This clone was recorded once. The antigen is unknown. Naive CD8 cells comprised CD45RO-negative, CCR7-positively selected cells, excluding terminally differentiated effector memory CD45RA+ cells. Trimming removed 5 bases from V and 1 base from J; junction bases left unmatched: 4. This CDR3 has 14 residues. Per germline, CDR1 MNHNY and CDR2 SVGAGI (reference sequence). Material for sequencing was naive CD8+ T cells from PBMCs. This chain joins TRBV6-6 and TRBJ2-5, with 7 bases aligning to TRBD1. The TCR originated in a man aged 18 to 35 in good health. Some clones in this sample may be carry-over from other donors' samples. The CDR3 sequence: CASSRGTVQETQYF. The CDR3, as DNA: TGTGCCAGCAGTCGAGGGACAGTCCAAGAGACCCAGTACTTC.